A selection of T cell receptor beta chains follows, all from one sample in a study of blood T cell repertoires in COVID-19. TCRdb's copy holds only in-frame clones and misses some; the assay was immunoSEQ multiplex PCR. Of fewer than 250,000 clones listed, 87% are singletons. Input material: PBMCs or T cells enriched from blood (not recorded which). These TCRs come from a man younger than 40 in a cohort exposed to, infected with or recovered from COVID-19 (not recorded which). CDR3s include the opening cysteine and the closing phenylalanine or tryptophan. The order of the fields is clone size, V gene, D gene, J gene, CDR3 DNA, CDR3 protein. A D gene is named only where the DNA matches it firmly. Only some rows state a clone size, as once, few, many or a class for expanded clones.

clone size: -
V gene: TRBV19
D gene: -
J gene: TRBJ1-5
CDR3 DNA: TGTGCCAGTACCATTTGGGCTTCTAGCAATCAGCCCCAGCATTTT
CDR3 protein: CASTIWASSNQPQHF

clone size: -
V gene: TRBV6-5
D gene: -
J gene: TRBJ1-1
CDR3 DNA: TGTGCCAGCACTCTCGGACAGAACACTGAAGCTTTCTTT
CDR3 protein: CASTLGQNTEAFF

clone size: -
V gene: TRBV7-8
D gene: TRBD2
J gene: TRBJ2-7
CDR3 DNA: TGTGCCAGCAGCTCTACAGGGACTAGCGGGATCGAGCAGTACTTC
CDR3 protein: CASSSTGTSGIEQYF

clone size: once
V gene: TRBV7-9
D gene: TRBD1
J gene: TRBJ2-7
CDR3 DNA: TGTGCCAGCAGCGCTACACCTCCGGGGACAGGGATCTACGAGCAGTACTTC
CDR3 protein: CASSATPPGTGIYEQYF

clone size: -
V gene: TRBV25-1
D gene: -
J gene: TRBJ2-2
CDR3 DNA: TGTGCCAGCAGTGACGCTGACAAGACCGGGGAGCTGTTTTTT
CDR3 protein: CASSDADKTGELFF

clone size: -
V gene: TRBV28
D gene: TRBD2
J gene: TRBJ2-7
CDR3 DNA: TGTGCCAGCGTTTTTGGGTGGCGGGAGGGCCAATACGAGCAGTACTTC
CDR3 protein: CASVFGWREGQYEQYF

clone size: -
V gene: TRBV5-1
D gene: TRBD1
J gene: TRBJ1-1
CDR3 DNA: TGCGCCAGCAGCTTGGAACAGGGGGGGAACACTGAAGCTTTCTTT
CDR3 protein: CASSLEQGGNTEAFF

clone size: -
V gene: TRBV3-1/TRBV3-2
D gene: TRBD2
J gene: TRBJ2-1
CDR3 DNA: TGTGCCAGCAGCCAAGATAGCGGGAGATATGGGGGAGATGAGCAGTTCTTC
CDR3 protein: CASSQDSGRYGGDEQFF

clone size: few
V gene: TRBV11-2
D gene: -
J gene: TRBJ2-1
CDR3 DNA: TGTGCCAGCAGCTTAGGGACAGCCGTACGAGATGAGCAGTTCTTC
CDR3 protein: CASSLGTAVRDEQFF

clone size: -
V gene: TRBV28
D gene: TRBD1
J gene: TRBJ1-6
CDR3 DNA: TGTGCCAGCAGGAATGACAGGGCGCCTAATTCACCCCTCCACTTT
CDR3 protein: CASRNDRAPNSPLHF

clone size: many
V gene: TRBV28
D gene: -
J gene: TRBJ2-7
CDR3 DNA: TGTGCCAGCAGCTCTACTGCCCTGATCGACGAGCAGTACTTC
CDR3 protein: CASSSTALIDEQYF

clone size: -
V gene: TRBV21-1
D gene: -
J gene: TRBJ2-7
CDR3 DNA: TGTGCCAGCAGCAATCCCGTCCGCCAGGTGGGGCAGGCGGTAGGCTACGAGCAGTACTTC
CDR3 protein: CASSNPVRQVGQAVGYEQYF

clone size: -
V gene: TRBV4-1
D gene: TRBD2
J gene: TRBJ2-5
CDR3 DNA: TGCGCCAGCAGCCAAGTGTGGCGGGAGGAAGAGACCCAGTACTTC
CDR3 protein: CASSQVWREEETQYF

clone size: -
V gene: TRBV13
D gene: -
J gene: TRBJ1-4
CDR3 DNA: TGTGCCAGCAGCTTAGGCATTTCCATTAATGAAAAACTGTTTTTT
CDR3 protein: CASSLGISINEKLFF

clone size: -
V gene: TRBV18
D gene: TRBD1
J gene: TRBJ2-1
CDR3 DNA: TGTGCCAGCTCACCGGGACAGGGGATTTACAATGAGCAGTTCTTC
CDR3 protein: CASSPGQGIYNEQFF

clone size: -
V gene: TRBV10-2
D gene: TRBD1
J gene: TRBJ2-7
CDR3 DNA: TGCGCCAGCAGTGGGGGGACAGAGACCGCCTACGAGCAGTACTTC
CDR3 protein: CASSGGTETAYEQYF

clone size: -
V gene: TRBV7-9
D gene: -
J gene: TRBJ1-2
CDR3 DNA: TGTGCCAGCAGCTTCGAGGCAGGGGTTGGCTACACCTTC
CDR3 protein: CASSFEAGVGYTF

clone size: -
V gene: TRBV11-3
D gene: -
J gene: TRBJ1-2
CDR3 DNA: TGTGCCAGCAGCCAAGGACGGGGGGAAAATGGCTACACCTTC
CDR3 protein: CASSQGRGENGYTF

clone size: -
V gene: TRBV5-1
D gene: -
J gene: TRBJ2-3
CDR3 DNA: TGCGCCAGCAGCTTGCGTGGCATATACACAGATACGCAGTATTTT
CDR3 protein: CASSLRGIYTDTQYF

clone size: few
V gene: TRBV27
D gene: TRBD1
J gene: TRBJ1-6
CDR3 DNA: TGTGCCAGCAGCTTCAGGGGGCCATATTCACCCCTCCACTTT
CDR3 protein: CASSFRGPYSPLHF

clone size: once
V gene: TRBV6-5
D gene: -
J gene: TRBJ1-5
CDR3 DNA: TGTGCCAGCGGAAACATGAGGCAGCCCCAGCATTTT
CDR3 protein: CASGNMRQPQHF

clone size: -
V gene: TRBV5-1
D gene: TRBD2
J gene: TRBJ2-1
CDR3 DNA: TGCGCCAGCAGCCGGAGTAGCGGGAGTCCCTACAATGAGCAGTTCTTC
CDR3 protein: CASSRSSGSPYNEQFF

clone size: once
V gene: TRBV12-1
D gene: -
J gene: TRBJ1-5
CDR3 DNA: TGTGCCAGCAGCTTCCAGACTACAGGGGTGTTCACACGTCAGCCCCAGCATTTT
CDR3 protein: CASSFQTTGVFTRQPQHF

clone size: -
V gene: TRBV9
D gene: -
J gene: TRBJ2-7
CDR3 DNA: TGTGCCAGCAGCGTTGGGAATAGGCAGGGGATGAACGAGCAGTACTTC
CDR3 protein: CASSVGNRQGMNEQYF

clone size: -
V gene: TRBV9
D gene: TRBD1
J gene: TRBJ1-2
CDR3 DNA: TGTGCCAGCAGCCTTAGCAGGGGGAATGGCTACACCTTC
CDR3 protein: CASSLSRGNGYTF

clone size: -
V gene: TRBV7-7
D gene: TRBD2
J gene: TRBJ2-6
CDR3 DNA: TGTGCTAGCAGCCCCGGACTAGCGGGATCTGGGGCCAACGTCCTGACTTTC
CDR3 protein: CASSPGLAGSGANVLTF

clone size: -
V gene: TRBV7-2
D gene: TRBD1
J gene: TRBJ2-3
CDR3 DNA: TGTGCCAGCAGCTTTGGACAGGCCAGCACAGATACGCAGTATTTT
CDR3 protein: CASSFGQASTDTQYF

clone size: -
V gene: TRBV6-2/TRBV6-3
D gene: TRBD1
J gene: TRBJ1-5
CDR3 DNA: TGTGCCAGCAGTTACCGGGCCGGACAGGGGAATCAGCCCCAGCATTTT
CDR3 protein: CASSYRAGQGNQPQHF

clone size: -
V gene: TRBV28
D gene: TRBD2
J gene: TRBJ2-1
CDR3 DNA: TGTGCCAGCAGGTTTATTAGCGGGACCATTAACAATGAGCAGTTCTTC
CDR3 protein: CASRFISGTINNEQFF

clone size: -
V gene: TRBV7-3
D gene: TRBD1
J gene: TRBJ2-3
CDR3 DNA: TGTGCCAGCGGAGGGACAGGCACGCAGTATTTT
CDR3 protein: CASGGTGTQYF

clone size: few
V gene: TRBV28
D gene: -
J gene: TRBJ1-2
CDR3 DNA: TGTGCCAGCAGTTTCGTAGCCAGTCGAGACTATGGCTACACCTTC
CDR3 protein: CASSFVASRDYGYTF

clone size: -
V gene: TRBV25-1
D gene: -
J gene: TRBJ2-3
CDR3 DNA: TGTGCCAGCAGTATAAGCACAGATACGCAGTATTTT
CDR3 protein: CASSISTDTQYF

clone size: -
V gene: TRBV9
D gene: -
J gene: TRBJ1-2
CDR3 DNA: TGTGCCAGCAGCGCTTCGTCTTCTAACTATGGCTACACCTTC
CDR3 protein: CASSASSSNYGYTF

clone size: -
V gene: TRBV4-1
D gene: -
J gene: TRBJ1-1
CDR3 DNA: TGCGCCAGCAGCCAGCCCCTCGGGGTGGGGAATAGGATGAACACTGAAGCTTTCTTT
CDR3 protein: CASSQPLGVGNRMNTEAFF

clone size: -
V gene: TRBV5-4
D gene: -
J gene: TRBJ2-2
CDR3 DNA: TGTGCCAGCAGCTTTAGGGGGAATACCGGGGAGCTGTTTTTT
CDR3 protein: CASSFRGNTGELFF

clone size: -
V gene: TRBV5-1
D gene: TRBD1
J gene: TRBJ1-5
CDR3 DNA: TGCGCCAGCAGCTTGGGGAGTGGGCAGGGGGCAAGTCAGCCCCAGCATTTT
CDR3 protein: CASSLGSGQGASQPQHF

clone size: -
V gene: TRBV27
D gene: -
J gene: TRBJ1-2
CDR3 DNA: TGTGCCAGCAGTTTTAGAGACAGAGACTATGGCTACACCTTC
CDR3 protein: CASSFRDRDYGYTF

clone size: -
V gene: TRBV27
D gene: TRBD1
J gene: TRBJ1-5
CDR3 DNA: TGTGCCAGCCGACAGGGCGGTGGGGGTCAGCCCCAGCATTTT
CDR3 protein: CASRQGGGGQPQHF

clone size: -
V gene: TRBV25-1
D gene: -
J gene: TRBJ2-7
CDR3 DNA: TGTGCCAGCAGTGAATATGCAGCCTACGAGCAGTACTTC
CDR3 protein: CASSEYAAYEQYF

clone size: -
V gene: TRBV19
D gene: -
J gene: TRBJ1-4
CDR3 DNA: TGTGCCAGTTCATGGGACTTAAAAGGCCCAAAACTGTTTTTT
CDR3 protein: CASSWDLKGPKLFF

clone size: -
V gene: TRBV21-1
D gene: -
J gene: TRBJ1-2
CDR3 DNA: TGTGCCAGCAGCAAACCTAGGGGACAGATGATGCTTAACTATGGCTACACCTTC
CDR3 protein: CASSKPRGQMMLNYGYTF

clone size: -
V gene: TRBV28
D gene: -
J gene: TRBJ1-4
CDR3 DNA: TGTGCCAGCAGTTTTCGAAGGGGTGGAGAAAAACTGTTTTTT
CDR3 protein: CASSFRRGGEKLFF

clone size: -
V gene: TRBV4-1
D gene: -
J gene: TRBJ1-2
CDR3 DNA: TGCGCCAGCAGCCAAGAAGGAACAGCCTATGGCTACACCTTC
CDR3 protein: CASSQEGTAYGYTF

clone size: -
V gene: TRBV19
D gene: TRBD1
J gene: TRBJ2-7
CDR3 DNA: TGTGCCAGTAGTCCATACAGGGGCGAGCAGTACTTC
CDR3 protein: CASSPYRGEQYF

clone size: -
V gene: TRBV25-1
D gene: TRBD1
J gene: TRBJ2-7
CDR3 DNA: TGTGCCAGCGGGTCGGGACAGGGCTCCTACGAGCAGTACTTC
CDR3 protein: CASGSGQGSYEQYF

clone size: -
V gene: TRBV7-2
D gene: -
J gene: TRBJ1-2
CDR3 DNA: TGTGCCAGCAGCTCTTTACAGGTGAACTATGGCTACACCTTC
CDR3 protein: CASSSLQVNYGYTF

clone size: -
V gene: TRBV7-2
D gene: -
J gene: TRBJ1-2
CDR3 DNA: TGTGCCAGCAGCTTAGGCAGAGGGAATCGCGGTGGCTACACCTTC
CDR3 protein: CASSLGRGNRGGYTF

clone size: -
V gene: TRBV18
D gene: -
J gene: TRBJ2-1
CDR3 DNA: TGTGCCAGCTCACCCCAGGGATACAATGAGCAGTTCTTC
CDR3 protein: CASSPQGYNEQFF

clone size: -
V gene: TRBV15
D gene: -
J gene: TRBJ2-7
CDR3 DNA: TGTGCCACCCGAAGGAATCAACCCCGGGTGCCCCGTCCCTACGAGCAGTACTTC
CDR3 protein: CATRRNQPRVPRPYEQYF

clone size: -
V gene: TRBV18
D gene: -
J gene: TRBJ1-2
CDR3 DNA: TGTGCCAGCTCACCACCGTTAACAGAAGGTGGCTACACCTTC
CDR3 protein: CASSPPLTEGGYTF

clone size: -
V gene: TRBV6-5
D gene: -
J gene: TRBJ1-4
CDR3 DNA: TGTGCCAGCAGTTACTCTGGGGGGACTAATGAAAAACTGTTTTTT
CDR3 protein: CASSYSGGTNEKLFF

clone size: -
V gene: TRBV28
D gene: -
J gene: TRBJ2-1
CDR3 DNA: TGTGCCAGCAGTTTCTCGGACAGAGACTACAATGAGCAGTTCTTC
CDR3 protein: CASSFSDRDYNEQFF

clone size: -
V gene: TRBV19
D gene: -
J gene: TRBJ1-1
CDR3 DNA: TGTGCCAGTAGGACGACCATGGACAATCTCGCGACCTCGAACACTGAAGCTTTCTTT
CDR3 protein: CASRTTMDNLATSNTEAFF